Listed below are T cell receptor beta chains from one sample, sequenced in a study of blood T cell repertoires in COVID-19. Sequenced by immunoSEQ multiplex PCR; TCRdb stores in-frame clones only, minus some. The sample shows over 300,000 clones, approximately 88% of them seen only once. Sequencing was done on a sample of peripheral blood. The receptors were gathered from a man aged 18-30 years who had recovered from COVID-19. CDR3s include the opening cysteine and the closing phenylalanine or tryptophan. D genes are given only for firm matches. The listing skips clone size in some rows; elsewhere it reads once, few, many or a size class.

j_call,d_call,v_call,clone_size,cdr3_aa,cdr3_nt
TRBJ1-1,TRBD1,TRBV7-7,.,CASSPITGANTEAFF,TGTGCTAGCAGCCCAATTACAGGGGCTAACACTGAAGCTTTCTTT
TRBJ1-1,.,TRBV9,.,CASSAQEYTEAFF,TGTGCCAGCAGCGCACAAGAATACACTGAAGCTTTCTTT
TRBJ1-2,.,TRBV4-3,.,CASSQEFDRPYGYTF,TGCGCCAGCAGCCAAGAATTCGACAGACCTTATGGCTACACCTTC
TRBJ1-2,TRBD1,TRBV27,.,CASSPRGTGTGYTF,TGTGCCAGCAGCCCGAGGGGGACAGGGACTGGCTACACCTTC
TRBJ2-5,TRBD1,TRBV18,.,CASSPGDREIRRGTQYF,TGTGCCAGCTCACCTGGGGACAGGGAAATACGGAGGGGGACCCAGTACTTC
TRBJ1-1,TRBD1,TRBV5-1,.,CASSPGQDPEAFF,TGCGCCAGCAGCCCCGGACAGGACCCTGAAGCTTTCTTT
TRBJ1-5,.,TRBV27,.,CASSFGHGDQPQHF,TGTGCCAGCAGTTTCGGTCACGGGGATCAGCCCCAGCATTTT
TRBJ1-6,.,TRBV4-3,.,CASSQDLWRFTYNSPLHF,TGCGCCAGCAGCCAAGATTTATGGAGGTTCACCTATAATTCACCCCTCCACTTT
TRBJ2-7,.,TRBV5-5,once,CASTGNTYEQYF,TGTGCCAGTACAGGGAATACCTACGAGCAGTACTTC
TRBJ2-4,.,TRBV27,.,CASSFWDSTNIQYF,TGTGCCAGCAGTTTTTGGGACTCCACTAACATTCAGTACTTC
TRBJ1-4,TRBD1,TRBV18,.,CASSPRDSTNEKLFF,TGTGCCAGCTCACCACGGGACAGCACTAATGAAAAACTGTTTTTT
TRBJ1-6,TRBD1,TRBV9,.,CASSGGSGTAHNSPLHF,TGTGCCAGCAGCGGTGGATCCGGGACAGCCCATAATTCACCCCTCCACTTT
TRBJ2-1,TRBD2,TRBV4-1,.,CASSQEGPGGPYNEQFF,TGCGCCAGCAGCCAAGAAGGACCGGGAGGGCCTTACAATGAGCAGTTCTTC
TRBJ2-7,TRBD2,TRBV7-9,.,CASRGGVYEQYF,TGTGCCAGCCGCGGGGGAGTTTACGAGCAGTACTTC
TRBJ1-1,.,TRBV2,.,CASSVWTSMAFF,TGTGCCAGCAGTGTTTGGACATCAATGGCTTTCTTT
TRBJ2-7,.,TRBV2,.,CASAGQISYEQYF,TGTGCCAGCGCTGGACAGATTTCCTACGAGCAGTACTTC
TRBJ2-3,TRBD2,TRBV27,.,CASSRTSGAMDTQYF,TGTGCCAGCAGCCGGACTAGCGGGGCCATGGATACGCAGTATTTT